The clone carrying this TCR beta chain was picked up many times. Its antigen remains unknown. One entry per CDR3 protein, called by TCRdb with MiXCR from the RACE reads. The sample consists of 300,000 to 450,000 distinct CDR3 sequences, 5.1% of them appearing once. The CDR3 covers 13 residues. Germline V gene data show CDR1 as SGHDT and CDR2 as YYEEEE. V lost 5 bases to trimming and J lost 3 bases, with 11 bases between them. This sample is drawn from a study of human T cells and chemical hapten exposure. Findings and caveats of the study: Clustering by CDR3 similarity yielded significantly more large clusters from expanded TCRs than controls.

The sample's time point: pre-sensitization, week 0. The sample's treatment: therapeutic diphenylcyclopropenone sensitization with weekly scalp DPC. Every donor had alopecia and was 18 to 70 years old; all were suitable for DPC. Extraction yielded total RNA from whole blood (unfractionated). The sample was whole blood, taken in connection with sensitization to the hapten diphenylcyclopropenone (DPC). V gene TRBV5-6 combines with J gene TRBJ1-1; no reliable D call. This TCR was sampled from a woman aged 45-65 years with alopecia areata. Some clones in this sample may be carry-over from other donors' samples. CDR3 residues: CASRSALDTEAFF. The CDR3 bases are TGTGCCAGCAGATCCGCCCTGGACACTGAAGCTTTCTTT. The full variable domain, rest sourced from reference TRBV5-6 and TRBJ1-1, is DAGVTQSPTHLIKTRGQQVTLRCSPKSGHDTVSWYQQALGQGPQFIFQYYEEEERQRGNFPDRFSGHQFPNYSSELNVNALLLGDSALYLCASRSALDTEAFFGQGTRLTVV.